Listed below are T cell receptor beta chains from one sample, sequenced in a study of metastatic and nonmetastatic thyroid tumors. TCRdb reprocessed the PCR reads via MiXCR. In the table there are roughly 93,000 clones, roughly an eighth of which are singletons. The sample comprised blood. Receptors were obtained from a female donor with papillary thyroid cancer or a benign thyroid nodule (not recorded which). Some clones in this sample may be carry-over from other donors' samples. CDR3s include the opening cysteine and the closing phenylalanine or tryptophan. A D gene is named only where the DNA matches it firmly. Part of the rows lack a size; the others show once, few, many or a class for expanded clones.

d_call cdr3_length clone_size j_call v_call cdr3_aa cdr3_nt
TRBD2 19 many TRBJ2-4 TRBV11-2 CASSRLAGAGGLAKNIQYF TGTGCCAGCAGCCGACTAGCGGGAGCGGGGGGACTAGCCAAAAACATTCAGTACTTC
NA 13 many TRBJ2-7 TRBV7-2 CASSLKGPHEQYF TGTGCCAGCAGCTTGAAGGGGCCTCACGAGCAGTACTTC
NA 11 many TRBJ2-1 TRBV28 CASIYINEQFF TGTGCCAGCATTTACATCAATGAGCAGTTCTTC
NA 12 many TRBJ2-1 TRBV20-1 CSASGRDNEQFF TGCAGTGCCAGTGGGCGGGACAATGAGCAGTTCTTC
TRBD2 15 many TRBJ2-1 TRBV28 CGVSGLVWSYNEQFF TGTGGGGTTAGCGGGTTGGTTTGGTCCTACAATGAGCAGTTCTTC
NA 14 many TRBJ2-5 TRBV7-2 CASSLVSGEGTQYF TGTGCCAGCAGCTTAGTCTCAGGGGAGGGGACCCAGTACTTC
TRBD1 15 many TRBJ2-1 TRBV4-3 CASSHDPGQRNEQFF TGCGCCAGCAGCCATGATCCGGGACAGAGAAATGAGCAGTTCTTC
NA 14 many TRBJ1-5 TRBV2 CASNPGDYNQPQHF TGTGCCAGCAACCCAGGGGACTACAATCAGCCCCAGCATTTT
NA 15 many TRBJ2-2 TRBV18 CASSHDKGRTGELFF TGTGCCAGCTCGCATGACAAGGGGCGGACCGGGGAGCTGTTTTTT
NA 14 many TRBJ2-5 TRBV25-1 CASSEFRGQETQYF TGTGCCAGCAGTGAATTCCGGGGACAAGAGACCCAGTACTTC
TRBD1 14 many TRBJ2-7 TRBV5-5 CASSRDRTAYEQYF TGTGCCAGCAGCCGGGACAGGACTGCCTACGAGCAGTACTTC
NA 16 many TRBJ2-1 TRBV9 CASSARSSDSYNEQFF TGTGCCAGCAGCGCGAGATCTAGCGACTCCTACAATGAGCAGTTCTTC
TRBD1 13 NA TRBJ2-7 TRBV5-1 CASSRDRNYEQYF TGCGCCAGCAGCCGGGACAGAAACTACGAGCAGTACTTC
TRBD2 12 many TRBJ2-7 TRBV20-1 CSASGRADEQYF TGCAGCGCGAGCGGGAGGGCAGACGAGCAGTACTTC
NA 13 many TRBJ2-5 TRBV12-3/TRBV12-4 CASSSTRVETQYF TGTGCCAGCAGTTCGACCAGGGTAGAGACCCAGTACTTC
NA 12 many TRBJ1-1 TRBV5-6 CASSLVREEAFF TGTGCCAGCAGCTTGGTCAGGGAGGAAGCTTTCTTT
NA 10 many TRBJ2-5 TRBV3-1 CASSQETQYF TGTGCCAGCAGCCAAGAGACCCAGTACTTC
TRBD2 19 once TRBJ2-1 TRBV4-2 CASSPPLGLAGDLGNEHFF TGTGCCAGCAGCCCACCTCTGGGACTAGCGGGAGATTTAGGGAATGAGCATTTCTTC
TRBD1 15 many TRBJ1-2 TRBV6-2/TRBV6-3 CASSDPEGARNGYIF TGTGCCAGCAGTGACCCGGAGGGGGCGCGTAATGGCTACATCTTC
NA 13 many TRBJ2-7 TRBV24-1 CATSVGNEDEQYF TGTGCCACCAGTGTAGGGAACGAGGACGAGCAGTACTTC
TRBD2 17 many TRBJ2-3 TRBV20-1 CSARAGLRESVTDTQYF TGCAGTGCTAGAGCGGGACTACGGGAGAGTGTCACAGATACGCAGTATTTT
NA 13 NA TRBJ1-2 TRBV20-1 CSARAQVSYGYTF TGCAGTGCTAGAGCACAGGTCTCGTATGGCTACACCTTC
NA 16 many TRBJ1-3 TRBV18 CASSPRGGFGGNTIYF TGTGCCAGCTCACCACGAGGCGGTTTCGGTGGAAACACCATATATTTT
NA 15 many TRBJ2-5 TRBV4-3 CASSQDFKVQETQYF TGCGCCAGCAGCCAAGATTTTAAGGTTCAAGAGACCCAGTACTTC
NA 13 many TRBJ2-7 TRBV6-1 CASSEAEFYEQYF TGTGCCAGCAGTGAAGCCGAATTCTACGAGCAGTACTTC
NA 14 few TRBJ2-5 TRBV20-1 CSARELSVGETQYF TGCAGTGCTAGAGAGCTCAGCGTAGGAGAGACCCAGTACTTC
NA 15 many TRBJ2-1 TRBV2 CASSALGSLINEQFF TGTGCCAGCAGTGCACTGGGATCATTAATCAATGAGCAGTTCTTC
TRBD2 17 many TRBJ2-1 TRBV19 CASSNSMGLAANNEQFF TGTGCCAGTAGTAATTCAATGGGTCTAGCGGCTAACAATGAGCAGTTCTTC
TRBD1 19 many TRBJ2-7 TRBV7-2 CASSTLRGSPRDPPYEQYF TGTGCCAGCAGCACCCTCAGGGGGAGTCCAAGGGACCCACCCTACGAGCAGTACTTC
NA 19 many TRBJ1-4 TRBV6-5 CASSYSLGWSPGINEKLFF TGTGCCAGCAGTTACTCGTTAGGTTGGTCGCCGGGGATTAATGAAAAACTGTTTTTT
NA 13 many TRBJ2-1 TRBV6-2/TRBV6-3 CASSYGEGNEQFF TGTGCCAGCAGTTACGGCGAGGGGAATGAGCAGTTCTTC
NA 16 many TRBJ2-1 TRBV9 CASSPSPLSSYNEQFF TGTGCCAGCAGCCCCTCGCCCCTAAGCTCCTACAATGAGCAGTTCTTC
TRBD2 16 many TRBJ2-7 TRBV20-1 CSARSGPRLASGEQYF TGCAGTGCTAGGTCGGGTCCGAGACTAGCATCGGGGGAGCAGTACTTC
NA 18 many TRBJ2-6 TRBV5-6 CASSPPTGSLSGANVLTF TGTGCCAGCAGCCCACCGACAGGCTCTCTATCTGGGGCCAACGTCCTGACTTTC
NA 14 many TRBJ1-3 TRBV30 CAWSVGDFGNTIYF TGTGCCTGGAGTGTGGGGGACTTCGGGAACACCATATATTTT
NA 13 NA TRBJ2-7 TRBV7-8 CASTRRGSYEQYF TGTGCCAGCACCCGACGGGGGTCCTACGAGCAGTACTTC
TRBD1 15 many TRBJ1-3 TRBV29-1 CSVEGDRGSGNTIYF TGCAGCGTTGAGGGGGACAGGGGCTCTGGAAACACCATATATTTT
NA 15 many TRBJ2-7 TRBV5-4 CASSLAKEGYYEQYF TGTGCCAGCAGCTTAGCGAAAGAGGGATACTACGAGCAGTACTTC
NA 12 many TRBJ2-7 TRBV29-1 CSVESLSYEQYF TGCAGCGTTGAGTCACTCTCCTACGAGCAGTACTTC
NA 14 many TRBJ1-3 TRBV28 CASSRGSSGNTIYF TGTGCCAGCAGCAGGGGTTCCTCTGGAAACACCATATATTTT
NA 15 many TRBJ2-2 TRBV6-2/TRBV6-3 CASSYLPANTGELFF TGTGCCAGCAGTTACCTCCCGGCGAACACCGGGGAGCTGTTTTTT
TRBD2 14 few TRBJ2-7 TRBV2 CASSGTSAPYEQYF TGTGCCAGCAGCGGGACTAGCGCCCCATACGAGCAGTACTTC
NA 11 many TRBJ1-2 TRBV20-1 CSASFPVGYTF TGCAGTGCTAGCTTCCCGGTAGGCTACACCTTC
TRBD2 16 many TRBJ2-2 TRBV6-1 CASSYRAGVLNGELFF TGTGCCAGCTCCTACCGAGCGGGAGTATTAAACGGGGAGCTGTTTTTT
NA 15 many TRBJ2-3 TRBV20-1 CSALNSREVVDTQYF TGCAGTGCTCTCAATTCAAGAGAGGTCGTAGATACGCAGTATTTT
NA 12 many TRBJ2-1 TRBV5-4 CASSLEYNEQFF TGTGCCAGCAGCTTGGAGTACAATGAGCAGTTCTTC
NA 16 once TRBJ2-1 TRBV5-1 CASSLGQGRTYNEQFF TGCGCCAGCAGCTTGGGTCAGGGGCGCACCTACAATGAGCAGTTCTTC
NA 14 many TRBJ1-1 TRBV29-1 CSAHSLGASTEAFF TGCAGCGCCCACTCGTTGGGGGCGAGCACTGAAGCTTTCTTT
NA 14 many TRBJ2-7 TRBV7-8 CASSLEGRAYEQYF TGTGCCAGCAGCTTAGAGGGCAGGGCCTACGAGCAGTACTTC
NA 15 many TRBJ2-3 TRBV11-2 CASSLGQGGTDTQYF TGTGCCAGCAGCTTGGGTCAGGGTGGCACAGATACGCAGTATTTT